This T cell receptor (beta chain) was identified in a study of blood T cell repertoires in COVID-19. Study-level information: Material from acute and convalescent COVID-19 was sourced from the United States, Italy and Spain. PBMCs, B-cell-depleted T cells, or T cells were the source of the cDNA or gDNA that made up the material.

V was cut by 1 base and J by 5 bases, with 12 bases left in between. The CDR3 has 14 amino acids. Per the germline V gene, CDR1 is SGHTA and CDR2 is FQGNSA. As handled by the study authors: From reference gene primer amplification, estimates of nucleated cell counts were derived. Libraries were prepared by immunoSEQ multiplex PCR; TCRdb keeps only in-frame clonotypes and omits some of them. V and J calls and clone size are copied from that table; D and trimming were computed from the DNA. The sample lists over 200,000 clones, approximately 86% occurring once. The clonotype comes from a man aged 18 to 30 with active or convalescent COVID-19. The rearrangement links TRBV7-2 to TRBJ2-7; tentative D call: TRBD2 (6 bases). Input material: peripheral blood. The CDR3 spells CASSLGRGSNEQYF. For the CDR3, the DNA is TGTGCCAGCAGCTTAGGGCGGGGTTCGAACGAGCAGTACTTC. Together with reference TRBV7-2 and TRBJ2-7, the CDR3 gives the full variable domain: GAGVSQSPSNKVTEKGKDVELRCDPISGHTALYWYRQSLGQGLEFLIYFQGNSAPDKSGLPSDRFSAERTGGSVSTLTIQRTQQEDSAVYLCASSLGRGSNEQYFGPGTRLTVT.